Listed below are T cell receptor beta chains from one sample, sequenced in a study of PD-1 blockade in mismatch repair-deficient tumors. Clones were read by immunoSEQ multiplex PCR, and TCRdb kept only the in-frame ones, dropping some. Of some 84,000 clones detected, more than 65% appear once; the ten largest clones hold approximately 2.7%. The sequencing here drew on peripheral blood, taken 12 weeks after starting pembrolizumab. These receptors all come from an adult with mismatch repair-deficient cancer. CDR3s include the opening cysteine and the closing phenylalanine or tryptophan. D genes are given only for firm matches. Clone size appears in some rows only: once, few, many, or a class for an expanded clone.

CDR3aa,CDR3nt,d_gene,j_gene,abundance,v_gene,len
CASSPGGGFGFGYTF,TGCGCCAGCAGCCCAGGGGGCGGCTTCGGCTTTGGCTACACCTTC,TRBD1,TRBJ1-2,-,TRBV5-1,15
CSARLDTQYF,TGCAGTGCTAGACTGGATACGCAGTATTTT,-,TRBJ2-3,-,TRBV20-1,10
CASSPYSGANVLTF,TGTGCCAGCAGCCCCTACTCTGGGGCCAACGTCCTGACTTTC,-,TRBJ2-6,-,TRBV5-4,14
CASSWDRGDGYTF,TGTGCCAGCAGCTGGGACAGGGGGGATGGCTACACCTTC,TRBD1,TRBJ1-2,-,TRBV13,13
CSVVWAEPTREQYF,TGCAGCGTTGTCTGGGCGGAACCTACGCGGGAGCAGTACTTC,-,TRBJ2-7,-,TRBV29-1,14
CASSLSGEGYTF,TGTGCCAGCAGCTTAAGCGGTGAGGGCTACACCTTC,-,TRBJ1-2,-,TRBV7-9,12
CAISGRGGYEQYF,TGTGCCATCAGTGGGAGAGGGGGCTACGAGCAGTACTTC,-,TRBJ2-7,once,TRBV10-3,13
CSVEGGGYGYTF,TGCAGCGTTGAAGGGGGAGGCTATGGCTACACCTTC,-,TRBJ1-2,-,TRBV29-1,12
CSALRTGELFF,TGCAGCGCTTTAAGAACCGGGGAGCTGTTTTTT,-,TRBJ2-2,-,TRBV29-1,11
CASGSSGSTYEQYF,TGTGCCAGCGGATCTAGCGGGAGCACCTACGAGCAGTACTTC,TRBD2,TRBJ2-7,-,TRBV28,14
CASSEAQQGSEAFF,TGTGCCAGCAGTGAAGCGCAGCAGGGTTCGGAAGCTTTCTTT,-,TRBJ1-1,-,TRBV6-1,14
CSVEGFLGVQKGHTEAFF,TGCAGCGTTGAGGGCTTTCTGGGGGTCCAGAAGGGCCACACTGAAGCTTTCTTT,-,TRBJ1-1,-,TRBV29-1,18
CASSLDLSTDTQYF,TGCGCCAGCAGCTTGGATCTAAGCACAGATACGCAGTATTTT,-,TRBJ2-3,-,TRBV5-1,14
CASRNSQIRGEQYF,TGCGCCAGCAGGAACTCCCAGATTAGGGGGGAGCAGTACTTC,-,TRBJ2-7,-,TRBV5-1,14
CASSVDAPGNTIYF,TGTGCCAGCAGCGTGGACGCTCCTGGAAACACCATATATTTT,-,TRBJ1-3,-,TRBV7-3,14
CATSRVESGANEKLFF,TGTGCCACCAGCAGAGTAGAGTCTGGAGCGAATGAAAAACTGTTTTTT,-,TRBJ1-4,-,TRBV15,16